The sequence of this TCR beta chain was determined in a study of technical replicates of blood from four donors. Trimming at V came to 2 bases and at J to 1 base, leaving 1 base not matched to a gene. Germline V gives CDR1 ENHRY, CDR2 SYGVKD. This CDR3 spans 14 amino acids. Sequencing was performed with immunoSEQ multiplex PCR; in TCRdb, only in-frame clones are kept and a portion is missing. This table has approximately 79,000 clones, over 90% appearing once. The chain has TRBV10-3 and TRBJ2-5; 7 nucleotides align to TRBD1. The sequence was obtained from a human donor in good health. Sequenced input: T cells isolated from PBMCs. The DNA for the CDR3 is TGTGCCATCAGTGAGGGGACAGCCCAAGAGACCCAGTACTTC. Protein product: CAISEGTAQETQYF.